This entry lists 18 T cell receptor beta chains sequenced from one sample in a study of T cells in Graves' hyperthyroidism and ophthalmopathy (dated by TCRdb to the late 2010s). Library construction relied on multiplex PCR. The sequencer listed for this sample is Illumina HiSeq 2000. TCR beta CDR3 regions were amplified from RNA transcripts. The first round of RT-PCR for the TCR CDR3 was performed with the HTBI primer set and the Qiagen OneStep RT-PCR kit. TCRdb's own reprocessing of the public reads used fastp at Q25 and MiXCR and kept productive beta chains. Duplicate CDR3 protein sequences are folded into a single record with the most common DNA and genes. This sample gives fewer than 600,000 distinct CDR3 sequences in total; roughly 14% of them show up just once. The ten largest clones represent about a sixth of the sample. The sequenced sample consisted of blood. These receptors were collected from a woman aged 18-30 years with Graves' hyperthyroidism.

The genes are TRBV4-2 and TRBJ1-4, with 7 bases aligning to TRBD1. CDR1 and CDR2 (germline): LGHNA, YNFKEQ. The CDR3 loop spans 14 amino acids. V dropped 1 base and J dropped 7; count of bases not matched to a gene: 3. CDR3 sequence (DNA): TGTGCCAGCAGCCAAGGACAGGGTTCTGAAAAACTGTTTTTT. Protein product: CASSQGQGSEKLFF.

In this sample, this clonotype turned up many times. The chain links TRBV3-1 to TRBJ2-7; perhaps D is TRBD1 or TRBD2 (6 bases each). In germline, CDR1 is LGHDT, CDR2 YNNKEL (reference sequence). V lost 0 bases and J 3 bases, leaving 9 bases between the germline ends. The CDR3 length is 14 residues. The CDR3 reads CASSQDGGRYEQYF. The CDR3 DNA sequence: TGTGCCAGCAGCCAAGATGGGGGGCGCTACGAGCAGTACTTC.

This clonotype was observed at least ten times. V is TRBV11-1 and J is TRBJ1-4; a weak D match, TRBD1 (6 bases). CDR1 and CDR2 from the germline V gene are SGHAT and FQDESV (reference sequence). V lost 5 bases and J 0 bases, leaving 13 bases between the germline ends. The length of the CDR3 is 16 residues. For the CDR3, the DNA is TGTGCCAGCAGCCAAGACAGGAGTTCAACTAATGAAAAACTGTTTTTT. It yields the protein CASSQDRSSTNEKLFF. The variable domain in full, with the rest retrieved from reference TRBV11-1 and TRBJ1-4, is EAEVAQSPRYKITEKSQAVAFWCDPISGHATLYWYRQILGQGPELLVQFQDESVVDDSQLPKDRFSAERLKGVDSTLKIQPAELGDSAMYLCASSQDRSSTNEKLFFGSGTQLSVL.

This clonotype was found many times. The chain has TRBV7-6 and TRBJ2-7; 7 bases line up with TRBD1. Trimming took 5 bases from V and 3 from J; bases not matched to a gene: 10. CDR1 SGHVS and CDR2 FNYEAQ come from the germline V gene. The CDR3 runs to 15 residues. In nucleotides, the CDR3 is TGTGCCAGCAGCCCGACATCGACAGGGAGCTACGAGCAGTACTTC. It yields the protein CASSPTSTGSYEQYF.

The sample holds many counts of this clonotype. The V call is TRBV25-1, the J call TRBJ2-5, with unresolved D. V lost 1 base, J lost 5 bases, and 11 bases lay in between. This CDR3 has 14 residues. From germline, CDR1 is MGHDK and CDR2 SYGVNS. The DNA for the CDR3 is TGTGCCAGCAGTGAATCTGGGTTTGGGGAGACCCAGTACTTC. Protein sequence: CASSESGFGETQYF. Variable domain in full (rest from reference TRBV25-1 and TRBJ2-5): EADIYQTPRYLVIGTGKKITLECSQTMGHDKMYWYQQDPGMELHLIHYSYGVNSTEKGDLSSESTVSRIRTEHFPLTLESARPSHTSQYLCASSESGFGETQYFGPGTRLLVL.

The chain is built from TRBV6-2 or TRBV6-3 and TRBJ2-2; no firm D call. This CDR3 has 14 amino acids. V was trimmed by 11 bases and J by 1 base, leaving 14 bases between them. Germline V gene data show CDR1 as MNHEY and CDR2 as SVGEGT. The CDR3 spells CAGARRWNTGELFF. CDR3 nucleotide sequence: TGTGCCGGCGCAAGGCGGTGGAACACCGGGGAGCTGTTTTTT.

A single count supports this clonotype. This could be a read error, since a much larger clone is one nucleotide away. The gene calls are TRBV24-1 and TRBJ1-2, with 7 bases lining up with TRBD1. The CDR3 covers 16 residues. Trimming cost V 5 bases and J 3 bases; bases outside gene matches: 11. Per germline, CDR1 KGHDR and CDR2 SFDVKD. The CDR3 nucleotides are TGTGCCACCAGTGGAACCGGGACAGCAACTTACTATGGCTACACCTTC. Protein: CATSGTGTATYYGYTF.

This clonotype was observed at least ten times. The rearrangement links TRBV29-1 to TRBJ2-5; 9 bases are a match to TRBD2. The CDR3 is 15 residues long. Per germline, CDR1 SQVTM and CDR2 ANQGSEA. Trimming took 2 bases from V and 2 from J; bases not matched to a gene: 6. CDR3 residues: CSVEPSGRSQETQYF. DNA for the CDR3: TGCAGCGTTGAACCCAGCGGGAGGTCTCAAGAGACCCAGTACTTC.

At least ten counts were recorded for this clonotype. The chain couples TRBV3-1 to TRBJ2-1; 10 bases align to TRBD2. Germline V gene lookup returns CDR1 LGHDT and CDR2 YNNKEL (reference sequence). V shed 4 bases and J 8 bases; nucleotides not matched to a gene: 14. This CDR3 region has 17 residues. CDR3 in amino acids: CASSPRYGSGGRDEQFF. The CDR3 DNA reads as TGTGCCAGCAGCCCAAGATATGGTAGCGGGGGGCGTGATGAGCAGTTCTTC.

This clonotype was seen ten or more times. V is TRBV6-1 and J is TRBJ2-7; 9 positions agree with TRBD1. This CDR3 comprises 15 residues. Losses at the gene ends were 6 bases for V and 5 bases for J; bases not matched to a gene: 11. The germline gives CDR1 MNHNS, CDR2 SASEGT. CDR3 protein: CASRGRDRVTHEQYF. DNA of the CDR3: TGTGCCAGCAGGGGACGGGACAGGGTCACACACGAGCAGTACTTC.

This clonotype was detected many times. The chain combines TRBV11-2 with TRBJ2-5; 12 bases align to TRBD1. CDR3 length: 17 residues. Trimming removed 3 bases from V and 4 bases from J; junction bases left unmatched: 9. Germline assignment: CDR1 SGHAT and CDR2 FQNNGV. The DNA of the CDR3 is TGTGCCAGCAGCTTTACCGGGACAGGGGGCTTGGGAGAGACCCAGTACTTC. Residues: CASSFTGTGGLGETQYF.

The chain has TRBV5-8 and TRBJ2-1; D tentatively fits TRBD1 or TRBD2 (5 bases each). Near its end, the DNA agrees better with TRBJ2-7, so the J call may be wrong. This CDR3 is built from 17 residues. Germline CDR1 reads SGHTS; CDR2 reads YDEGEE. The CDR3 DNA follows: TGTGCCAGCAGCTTGGTTTTATGGGGGATATCCTACAATGAGCAGTACTTC. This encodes CASSLVLWGISYNEQYF.

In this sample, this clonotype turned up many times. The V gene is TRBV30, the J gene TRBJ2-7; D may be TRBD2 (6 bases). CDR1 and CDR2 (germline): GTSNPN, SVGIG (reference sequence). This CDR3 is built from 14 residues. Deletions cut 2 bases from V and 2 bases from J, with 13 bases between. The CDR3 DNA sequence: TGTGCCTGGAGTTCGGGGGACGGTCCCTACGAGCAGTACTTC. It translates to CAWSSGDGPYEQYF.

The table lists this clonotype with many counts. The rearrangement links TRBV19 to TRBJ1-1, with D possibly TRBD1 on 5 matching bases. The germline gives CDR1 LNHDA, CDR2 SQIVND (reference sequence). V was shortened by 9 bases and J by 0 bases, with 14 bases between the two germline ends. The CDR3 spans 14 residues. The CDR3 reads CASSIDRMNTEAFF. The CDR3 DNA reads TGTGCCAGCAGCATAGACAGAATGAACACTGAAGCTTTCTTT.

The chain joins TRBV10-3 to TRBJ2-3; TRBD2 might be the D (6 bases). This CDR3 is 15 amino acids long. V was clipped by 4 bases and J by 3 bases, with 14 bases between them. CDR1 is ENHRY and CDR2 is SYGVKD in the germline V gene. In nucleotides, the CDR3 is TGTGCCATCAGTGGGGGCGGGGCCGGGACAGATACGCAGTATTTT. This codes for CAISGGGAGTDTQYF.

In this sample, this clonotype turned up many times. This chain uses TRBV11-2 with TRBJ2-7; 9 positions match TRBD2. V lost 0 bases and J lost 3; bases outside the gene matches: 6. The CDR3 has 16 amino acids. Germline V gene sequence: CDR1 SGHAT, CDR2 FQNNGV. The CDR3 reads CASSLDVSGSSYEQYF. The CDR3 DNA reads TGTGCCAGCAGCTTAGATGTTAGCGGGAGTAGCTACGAGCAGTACTTC.

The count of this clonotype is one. The CDR3 sequence is CASSKSPGHYSGNTIYF. CDR3 bases: TGTGCCAGCAGCAAATCTCCGGGACACTACTCTGGAAACACCATATATTTT. The chain has TRBV5-6 and TRBJ1-3; weak D call: TRBD1 (6 bases). This CDR3 has 17 residues. CDR1 and CDR2 from the germline V gene are SGHDT and YYEEEE. Trimming took 4 bases from V and 0 from J, leaving 17 bases between them. The full variable domain, completed using reference TRBV5-6 and TRBJ1-3, is DAGVTQSPTHLIKTRGQQVTLRCSPKSGHDTVSWYQQALGQGPQFIFQYYEEEERQRGNFPDRFSGHQFPNYSSELNVNALLLGDSALYLCASSKSPGHYSGNTIYFGEGSWLTVV.

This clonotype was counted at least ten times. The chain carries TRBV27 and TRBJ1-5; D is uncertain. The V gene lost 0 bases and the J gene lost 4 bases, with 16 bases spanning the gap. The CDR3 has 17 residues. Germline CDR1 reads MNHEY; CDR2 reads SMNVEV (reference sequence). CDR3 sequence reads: CASSLSATLRRNQPQHF. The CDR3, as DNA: TGTGCCAGCAGTTTATCGGCGACACTCCGGAGGAATCAGCCCCAGCATTTT.